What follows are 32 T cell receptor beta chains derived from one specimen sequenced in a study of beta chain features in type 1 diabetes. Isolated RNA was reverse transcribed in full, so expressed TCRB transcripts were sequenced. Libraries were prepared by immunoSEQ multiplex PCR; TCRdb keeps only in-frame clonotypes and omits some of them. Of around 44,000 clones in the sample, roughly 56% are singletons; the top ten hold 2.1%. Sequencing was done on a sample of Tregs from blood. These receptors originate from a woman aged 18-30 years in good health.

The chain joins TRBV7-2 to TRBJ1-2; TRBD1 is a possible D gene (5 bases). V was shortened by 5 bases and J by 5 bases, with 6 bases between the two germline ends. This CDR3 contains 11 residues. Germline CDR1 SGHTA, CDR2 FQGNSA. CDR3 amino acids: CASSDRYGYTF. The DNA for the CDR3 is TGTGCCAGCAGCGACAGATATGGCTACACCTTC. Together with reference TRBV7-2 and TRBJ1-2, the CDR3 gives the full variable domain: GAGVSQSPSNKVTEKGKDVELRCDPISGHTALYWYRQSLGQGLEFLIYFQGNSAPDKSGLPSDRFSAERTGGSVSTLTIQRTQQEDSAVYLCASSDRYGYTFGSGTRLTVV.

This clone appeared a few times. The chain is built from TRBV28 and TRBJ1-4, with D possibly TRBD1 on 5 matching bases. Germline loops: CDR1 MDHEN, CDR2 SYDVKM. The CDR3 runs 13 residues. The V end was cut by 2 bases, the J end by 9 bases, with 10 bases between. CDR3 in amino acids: CASSLTREQKLFF. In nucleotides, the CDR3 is TGTGCCAGCAGTTTAACCAGGGAACAAAAACTGTTTTTT.

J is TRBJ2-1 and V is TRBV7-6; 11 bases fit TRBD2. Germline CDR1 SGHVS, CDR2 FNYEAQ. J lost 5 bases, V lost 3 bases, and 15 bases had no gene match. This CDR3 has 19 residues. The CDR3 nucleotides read TGTGCCAGCAGCTTTTTAAAAATTGTAGCGGGGGGGTATCACAATGAGCAGTTCTTC. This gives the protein CASSFLKIVAGGYHNEQFF.

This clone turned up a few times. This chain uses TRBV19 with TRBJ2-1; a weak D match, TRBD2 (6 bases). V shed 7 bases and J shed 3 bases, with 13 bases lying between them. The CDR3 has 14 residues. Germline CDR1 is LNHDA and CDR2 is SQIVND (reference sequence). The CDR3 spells CASNSGVGYNEQFF. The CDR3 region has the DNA TGTGCCAGTAATTCGGGAGTAGGCTACAATGAGCAGTTCTTC.

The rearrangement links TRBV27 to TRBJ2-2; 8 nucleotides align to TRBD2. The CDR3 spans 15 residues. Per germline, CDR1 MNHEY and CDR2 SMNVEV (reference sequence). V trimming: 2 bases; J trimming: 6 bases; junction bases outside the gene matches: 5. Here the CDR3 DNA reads TGTGCCAGCAGTTTAGGGCGGGAGGCGGCCGGGGAGCTGTTTTTT. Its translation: CASSLGREAAGELFF.

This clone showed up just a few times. The CDR3 DNA follows: TGTGCCAGCAGCTTGTCGGGCTATGGCTACACCTTC. Residues: CASSLSGYGYTF. The chain couples TRBV7-2 to TRBJ1-2; D is uncertain. The germline V gene encodes CDR1 SGHTA and CDR2 FQGNSA. This CDR3 region has 12 residues. V lost 3 bases and J 4 bases, leaving 6 bases between the germline ends.

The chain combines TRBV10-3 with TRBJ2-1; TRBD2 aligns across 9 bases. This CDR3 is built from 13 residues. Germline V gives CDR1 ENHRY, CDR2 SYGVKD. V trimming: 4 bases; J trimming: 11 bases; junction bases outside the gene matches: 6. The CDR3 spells CAISATSGLKQFF. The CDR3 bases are TGTGCCATCAGTGCGACTAGCGGTTTGAAGCAGTTCTTC.

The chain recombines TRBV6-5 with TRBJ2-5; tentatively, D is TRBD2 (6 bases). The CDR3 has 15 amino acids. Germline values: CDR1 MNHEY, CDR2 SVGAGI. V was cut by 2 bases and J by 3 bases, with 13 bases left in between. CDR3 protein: CASSYGGSPKETQYF. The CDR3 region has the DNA TGTGCCAGCAGTTACGGGGGGTCTCCTAAAGAGACCCAGTACTTC.

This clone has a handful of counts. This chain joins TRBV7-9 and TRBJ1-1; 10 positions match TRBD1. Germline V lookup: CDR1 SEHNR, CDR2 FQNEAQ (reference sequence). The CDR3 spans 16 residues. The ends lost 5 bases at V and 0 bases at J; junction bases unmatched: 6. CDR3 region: CASSLGTGALNTEAFF. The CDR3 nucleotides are TGTGCCAGCAGCCTAGGGACAGGGGCCCTGAACACTGAAGCTTTCTTT.

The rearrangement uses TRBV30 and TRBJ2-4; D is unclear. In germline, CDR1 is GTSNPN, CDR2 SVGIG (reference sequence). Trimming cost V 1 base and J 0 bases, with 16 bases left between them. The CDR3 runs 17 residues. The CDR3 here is CAWSALTIRLAKNIQYF. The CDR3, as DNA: TGTGCCTGGAGTGCCCTCACGATTAGATTAGCCAAAAACATTCAGTACTTC. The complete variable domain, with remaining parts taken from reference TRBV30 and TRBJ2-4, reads SQTIHQWPATLVQPVGSPLSLECTVEGTSNPNLYWYRQAAGRGLQLLFYSVGIGQISSEVPQNLSASRPQDRQFILSSKKLLLSDSGFYLCAWSALTIRLAKNIQYFGAGTRLSVL.

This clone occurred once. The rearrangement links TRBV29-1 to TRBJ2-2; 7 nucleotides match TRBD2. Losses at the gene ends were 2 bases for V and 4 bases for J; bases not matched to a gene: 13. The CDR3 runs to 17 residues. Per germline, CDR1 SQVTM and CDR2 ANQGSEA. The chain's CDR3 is CSVEYRRGSTGTGELFF. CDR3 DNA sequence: TGCAGCGTTGAATACCGGCGCGGGAGTACCGGCACCGGGGAGCTGTTTTTT.

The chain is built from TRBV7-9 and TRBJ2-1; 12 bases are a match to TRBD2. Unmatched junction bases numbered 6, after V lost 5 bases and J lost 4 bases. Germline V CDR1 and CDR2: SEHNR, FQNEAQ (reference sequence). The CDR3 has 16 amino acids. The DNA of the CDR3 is TGTGCCAGCAGCCCCTCGACTAGCGGGAGTTACAATGAGCAGTTCTTC. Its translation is CASSPSTSGSYNEQFF.

The CDR3 loop reads CASGGGPYEQYF. Here the CDR3 DNA reads TGTGCCAGCGGCGGGGGTCCTTACGAGCAGTACTTC. The chain couples TRBV6-1 to TRBJ2-7; 7 bases align to TRBD2. The ends lost 8 bases at V and 4 bases at J; junction bases unmatched: 5. The CDR3 contains 12 residues. Germline loops: CDR1 MNHNS, CDR2 SASEGT.

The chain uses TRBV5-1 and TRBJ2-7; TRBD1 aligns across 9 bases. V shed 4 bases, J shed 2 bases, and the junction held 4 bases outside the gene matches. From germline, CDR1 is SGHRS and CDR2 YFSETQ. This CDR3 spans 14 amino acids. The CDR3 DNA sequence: TGCGCCAGCAGCCAAGGGACAGGGCCCTACGAGCAGTACTTC. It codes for CASSQGTGPYEQYF.

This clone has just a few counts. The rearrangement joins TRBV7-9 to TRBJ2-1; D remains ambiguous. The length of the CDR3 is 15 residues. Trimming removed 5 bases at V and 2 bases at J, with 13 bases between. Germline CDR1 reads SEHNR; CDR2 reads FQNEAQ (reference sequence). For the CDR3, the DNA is TGTGCCAGCAGCCTCCACCGGTCGACCTACAATGAGCAGTTCTTC. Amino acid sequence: CASSLHRSTYNEQFF.

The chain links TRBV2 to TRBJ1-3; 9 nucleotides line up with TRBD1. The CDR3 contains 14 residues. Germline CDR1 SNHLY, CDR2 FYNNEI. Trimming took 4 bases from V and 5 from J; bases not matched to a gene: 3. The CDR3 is CASSGGTGRNTIYF. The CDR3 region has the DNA TGTGCCAGCAGTGGGGGGACAGGGAGAAACACCATATATTTT.

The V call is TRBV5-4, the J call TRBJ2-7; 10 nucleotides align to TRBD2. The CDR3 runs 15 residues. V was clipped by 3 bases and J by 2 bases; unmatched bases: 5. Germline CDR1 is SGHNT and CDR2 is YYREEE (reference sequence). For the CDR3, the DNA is TGTGCCAGCAGCTATGGACTAGCGGAAGCCTACGAGCAGTACTTC. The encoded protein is CASSYGLAEAYEQYF.

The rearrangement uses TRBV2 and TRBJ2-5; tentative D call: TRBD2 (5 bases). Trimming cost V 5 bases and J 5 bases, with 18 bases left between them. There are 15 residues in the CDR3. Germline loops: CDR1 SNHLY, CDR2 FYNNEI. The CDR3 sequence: CASSPEGLPEETQYF. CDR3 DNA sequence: TGTGCCAGCAGTCCCGAGGGTCTCCCTGAGGAGACCCAGTACTTC.

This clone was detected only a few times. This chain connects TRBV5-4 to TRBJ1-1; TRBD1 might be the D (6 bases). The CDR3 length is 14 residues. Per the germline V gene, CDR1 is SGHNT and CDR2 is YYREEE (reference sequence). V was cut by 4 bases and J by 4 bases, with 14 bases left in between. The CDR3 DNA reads TGTGCCAGCAGCCTGGGGACATTCTTCACTGAAGCTTTCTTT. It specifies CASSLGTFFTEAFF.

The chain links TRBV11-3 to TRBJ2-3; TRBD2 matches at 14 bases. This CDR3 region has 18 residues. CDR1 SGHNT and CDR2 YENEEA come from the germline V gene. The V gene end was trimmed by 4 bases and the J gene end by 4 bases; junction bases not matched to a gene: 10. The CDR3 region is CASSSGLAGGSIADTQYF. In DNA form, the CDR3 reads TGTGCCAGCAGCTCTGGACTAGCGGGAGGCTCTATCGCAGATACGCAGTATTTT.

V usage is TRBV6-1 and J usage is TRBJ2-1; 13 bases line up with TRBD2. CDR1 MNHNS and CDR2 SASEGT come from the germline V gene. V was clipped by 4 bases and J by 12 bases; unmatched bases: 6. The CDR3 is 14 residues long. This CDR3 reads CASSGTSGRVGQFF. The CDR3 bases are TGTGCCAGCAGTGGGACTAGCGGGAGAGTAGGGCAGTTCTTC.

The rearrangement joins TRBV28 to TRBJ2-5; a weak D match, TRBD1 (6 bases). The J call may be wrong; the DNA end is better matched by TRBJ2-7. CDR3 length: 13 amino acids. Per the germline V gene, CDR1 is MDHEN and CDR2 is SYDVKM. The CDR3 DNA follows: TGTGCCAGCAAGTTTGGGGGCTACTACGAGCAGTACTTC. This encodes CASKFGGYYEQYF.

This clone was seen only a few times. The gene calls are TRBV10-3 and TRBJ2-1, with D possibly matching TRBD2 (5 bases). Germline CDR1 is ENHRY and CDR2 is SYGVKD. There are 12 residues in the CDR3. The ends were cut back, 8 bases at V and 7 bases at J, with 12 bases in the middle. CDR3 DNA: TGTGCCATCCTGGGAGCCCAAAATGAGCAGTTCTTC. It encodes CAILGAQNEQFF.

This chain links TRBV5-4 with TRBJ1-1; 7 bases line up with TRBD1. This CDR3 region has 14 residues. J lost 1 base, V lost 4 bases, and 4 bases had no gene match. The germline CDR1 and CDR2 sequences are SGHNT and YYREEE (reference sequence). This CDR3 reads CASSPDRPNTEAFF. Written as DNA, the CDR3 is TGTGCCAGCAGCCCGGACAGGCCGAACACTGAAGCTTTCTTT.

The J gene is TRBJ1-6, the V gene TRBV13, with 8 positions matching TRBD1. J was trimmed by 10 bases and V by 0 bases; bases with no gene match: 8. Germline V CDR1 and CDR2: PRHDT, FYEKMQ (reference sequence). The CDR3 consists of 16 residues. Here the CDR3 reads CASSLGSGTGGSPLHF. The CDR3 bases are TGTGCCAGCAGCTTAGGAAGCGGGACAGGTGGATCACCCCTCCACTTT.

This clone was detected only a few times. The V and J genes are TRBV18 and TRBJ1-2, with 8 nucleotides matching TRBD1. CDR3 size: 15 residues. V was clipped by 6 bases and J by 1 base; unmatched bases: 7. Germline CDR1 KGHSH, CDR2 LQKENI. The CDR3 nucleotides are TGTGCCAGCTCTTTCGGACAGGGCAGTAACTATGGCTACACCTTC. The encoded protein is CASSFGQGSNYGYTF. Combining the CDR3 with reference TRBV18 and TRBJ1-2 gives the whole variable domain NAGVMQNPRHLVRRRGQEARLRCSPMKGHSHVYWYRQLPEEGLKFMVYLQKENIIDESGMPKERFSAEFPKEGPSILRIQQVVRGDSAAYFCASSFGQGSNYGYTFGSGTRLTVV.

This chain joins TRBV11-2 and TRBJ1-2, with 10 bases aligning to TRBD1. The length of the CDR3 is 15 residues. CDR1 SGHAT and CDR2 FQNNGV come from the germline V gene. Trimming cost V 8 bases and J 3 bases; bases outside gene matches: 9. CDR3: CASARTGGRDYGYTF. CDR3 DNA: TGTGCCAGCGCGAGGACAGGGGGAAGAGACTATGGCTACACCTTC. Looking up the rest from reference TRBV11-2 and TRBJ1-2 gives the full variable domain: EAGVAQSPRYKIIEKRQSVAFWCNPISGHATLYWYQQILGQGPKLLIQFQNNGVVDDSQLPKDRFSAERLKGVDSTLKIQPAKLEDSAVYLCASARTGGRDYGYTFGSGTRLTVV.

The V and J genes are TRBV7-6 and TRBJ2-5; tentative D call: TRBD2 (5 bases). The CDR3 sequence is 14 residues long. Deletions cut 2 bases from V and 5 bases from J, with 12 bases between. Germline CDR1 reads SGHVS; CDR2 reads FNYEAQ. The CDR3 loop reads CASSLFSGEETQYF. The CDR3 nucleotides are TGTGCCAGCAGCTTATTCTCCGGGGAGGAGACCCAGTACTTC.

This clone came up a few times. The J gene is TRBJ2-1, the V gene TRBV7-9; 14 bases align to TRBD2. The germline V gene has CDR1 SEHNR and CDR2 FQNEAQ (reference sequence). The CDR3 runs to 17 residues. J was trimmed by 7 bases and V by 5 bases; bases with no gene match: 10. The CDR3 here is CASSSPGLAGVGNEQFF. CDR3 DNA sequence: TGTGCCAGCAGCAGTCCGGGACTAGCGGGAGTTGGGAATGAGCAGTTCTTC.

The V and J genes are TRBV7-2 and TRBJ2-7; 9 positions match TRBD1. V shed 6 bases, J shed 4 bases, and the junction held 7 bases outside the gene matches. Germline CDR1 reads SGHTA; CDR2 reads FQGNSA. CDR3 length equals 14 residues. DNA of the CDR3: TGTGCCAGCAGTTACGACAGGGGGAAGTACGAGCAGTACTTC. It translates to CASSYDRGKYEQYF. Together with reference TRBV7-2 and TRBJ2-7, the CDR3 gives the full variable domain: GAGVSQSPSNKVTEKGKDVELRCDPISGHTALYWYRQSLGQGLEFLIYFQGNSAPDKSGLPSDRFSAERTGGSVSTLTIQRTQQEDSAVYLCASSYDRGKYEQYFGPGTRLTVT.

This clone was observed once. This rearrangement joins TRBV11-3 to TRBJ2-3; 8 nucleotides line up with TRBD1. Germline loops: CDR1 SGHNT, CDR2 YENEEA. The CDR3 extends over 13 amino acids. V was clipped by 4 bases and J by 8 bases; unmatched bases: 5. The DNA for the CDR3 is TGTGCCAGCAGCTCGCAGGGGGCCGCTACGCAGTATTTT. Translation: CASSSQGAATQYF.

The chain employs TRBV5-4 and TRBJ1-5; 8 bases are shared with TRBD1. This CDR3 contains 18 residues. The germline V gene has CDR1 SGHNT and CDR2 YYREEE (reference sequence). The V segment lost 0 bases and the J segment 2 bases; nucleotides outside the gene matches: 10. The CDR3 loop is CASSLAEGRGPGNQPQHF. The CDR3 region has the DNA TGTGCCAGCAGCTTGGCCGAAGGCAGGGGGCCTGGCAATCAGCCCCAGCATTTT.